This TCR beta chain stems from a study of beta chain bispecific antibodies for T cell cancers. Study observations and caveats: Normal T cells contributed less of the targeted TRBV signal than the leukemia cells did.

The V and J ends lost 4 bases and 5 bases respectively, with 11 bases between them. The CDR3 runs 12 residues. CDR1 is GTSNPN and CDR2 is SVGIG in the germline V gene (reference sequence). MiXCR, applied by TCRdb to the 5' RACE reads, yields one record per CDR3 protein. This sample has around 8,600 distinct CDR3 sequences, with approximately 2.2% found just once. This clonotype occurred many times. Its matching antigen is unknown. Either OKT3 anti-CD3 antibody or CD3/CD28 beads expanded T cells from blood mononuclear cells over approximately 3 days. V usage is TRBV30 and J usage is TRBJ1-1; D not certain. Sequenced material: T cells from a healthy donor cultured with Jurkat leukemia cells, taken from a culture containing an anti-CD19 bispecific antibody. This clonotype was sampled from a human donor in good health. Some clones in this sample may be carry-over from other donors' samples. The CDR3 nucleotides are TGTGCCTGGAACGTCCCGGGGACTGAAGCTTTCTTT. It is translated as CAWNVPGTEAFF. The entire variable domain, with the rest obtained from reference TRBV30 and TRBJ1-1, is as follows: SQTIHQWPATLVQPVGSPLSLECTVEGTSNPNLYWYRQAAGRGLQLLFYSVGIGQISSEVPQNLSASRPQDRQFILSSKKLLLSDSGFYLCAWNVPGTEAFFGQGTRLTVV.